A single sample is the source of the 2 T cell receptor beta chains below, sequenced in a study of T cell responses to AZD1222 COVID-19 vaccine. Only in-frame clones appear in the TCRdb table, and some are missing; sequencing was by immunoSEQ multiplex PCR. The data show just under 100,000 clones, about 88% seen once. The sequencing used peripheral blood, collected on day 0 of AZD1222 vaccination. These receptors were collected from an adult in good health.

The chain couples TRBV5-1 to TRBJ1-2; D may be TRBD1 (5 bases). The CDR3 runs 13 residues. Germline CDR1 is SGHRS and CDR2 is YFSETQ. The V end was cut by 2 bases, the J end by 2 bases, with 7 bases between. CDR3 in amino acids: CASSFWGNYGYTF. CDR3 nucleotide sequence: TGCGCCAGCAGCTTTTGGGGGAACTATGGCTACACCTTC.

This clone was seen just once. V usage is TRBV21-1 and J usage is TRBJ1-4. TRBV21-1 is an annotated pseudogene. This CDR3 is built from 17 residues. The CDR3 spells CASSKVTPEQTNEKLFF. CDR3 DNA: TGTGCCAGCAGCAAAGTGACGCCGGAACAAACTAATGAAAAACTGTTTTTT.